Given below is one TCR beta chain in context. This clonotype showed up many times. The antigen this receptor binds is unknown. Per-nucleotide qualities are absent, and no much larger clonotype sits a single base away. Read against the paper, the sample's time point label means: newly diagnosed GD, antithyroid drugs for less than 3 months. For both TCR sequencing and RNA sequencing, RNA was extracted from PBMCs in TRIzol. Graves' disease was diagnosed according to American Thyroid Association guidelines. Recruitment of patients was carried out at an endocrinology department in Xi'an, China. Each patient gave approximately 10 milliliters of peripheral blood, collected in an EDTA anticoagulant tube. Ficoll Paque Plus density gradient separation was used to isolate PBMCs, and no further T cell sorting was performed. An Agilent 2100 Bioanalyzer and agarose gel were used to check RNA quality, while a NanoDrop 2000 measured RNA concentration.

The record originates from a study of regulatory T cells in long-lasting Graves disease (dated by TCRdb to about 2021). General notes on the study: Patients with newly diagnosed Graves' disease had been on antithyroid drugs for under 3 months. This study used TCR sequencing and RNA sequencing of peripheral blood to compare persistent Graves' disease patients against newly diagnosed Graves' disease patients. TCR sequencing covered some 13 persistent and some 20 newly diagnosed Graves' disease patients, around 35 samples in total. The study was registered as a clinical trial and conducted in China. Paper-wide results and their limitations: More public clonotypes were shared among persistent patients (around 3,000) than among newly diagnosed patients (966). Only peripheral blood was studied, because thyroid tissue, the primary lesion, was inaccessible. The authors noted that the small sample size was a limitation that may lower accuracy. Compared with newly diagnosed patients, persistent Graves' disease patients had lower TCR Shannon entropy and fewer highly expanded clones, which suggests clonal expansion. Sequencing and analysis were restricted to the TCR beta chain.

The library was built by means of multiplex PCR. This sample was sequenced with an Illumina HiSeq 4000. iRepertoire HTBI primers and Arm-PCR amplification of CDR3 regions were used to construct TCR beta libraries. PCR products were gel purified before sequencing. For the original study's pipeline: Gene usage analysis of CDR3 amino acid clonotypes used the 60 to 75 TRBV and 14 TRBJ segments found across samples. COPE and FqMerger were used to merge the filtered high-quality paired reads into contigs. BLAST was used to align contigs to the IMGT TRBV, TRBD and TRBJ reference genes, and CDR3 was defined following IMGT. Any clonotype with a frequency above 0.1% was counted as a highly expanded clone. Shannon entropy served as the measure of repertoire diversity, while the Gini coefficient captured V-J evenness. A clonotype was considered public if more than one individual shared it. The public reads were run again by TCRdb, first through fastp at Q25 and then through MiXCR, and only productive beta chains were kept. Rows merge per CDR3 protein into single entries with the most common DNA and genes. The V and J calls here are based on TCRdb, not the publication. In this sample the table shows hundreds of thousands of distinct CDR3 sequences, approximately 15% of which occur a single time. Clones ranked in the top ten supply around 19% of the sample.

Another study also made use of these data, one on T cells in Graves' hyperthyroidism and ophthalmopathy. Looking at the second paper: A patient counted as having stable Graves' hyperthyroidism if no progression to ophthalmopathy occurred over 18 months of follow-up. Hyperthyroidism patients were newly diagnosed, had a disease duration of under 2 months, and were aged 18 to 65 years. Any patient with an uncontrolled infection, another autoimmune disease, pregnancy or lactation was excluded. Clinical symptoms, serum thyroxine and TRAb, thyroid ultrasound, and orbital computed tomography formed the basis for the diagnoses. For the first round of RT-PCR on the TCR CDR3, the HTBI primer set was used together with the Qiagen OneStep RT-PCR kit. Most expanded thyroid clonotypes (frequency above 0.001) were also detected in blood, a finding suggesting that blood repertoires may reflect thyroid immune responses. Ophthalmopathy was separated from stable hyperthyroidism by a 13 V-J signature model, with approximately 85% sensitivity and about 81% specificity obtained in cross-validation and 80%/75% obtained in testing. In validation, progression to ophthalmopathy was predicted by the model with about 70% sensitivity and roughly 76% specificity, a median of approximately 7.1 months before onset. To identify TCR V-J signatures that set the groups apart, the researchers used a discovery cohort of about a hundred patients, made up of 43 with Graves' ophthalmopathy and about 60 with stable Graves' hyperthyroidism. Whether ophthalmopathy could be predicted prospectively was tested in an independent validation cohort made up of under 20 hyperthyroidism patients plus 17 patients who later progressed to ophthalmopathy. The approximately 100 discovery patients were divided at random into training and test sets in a 7:3 ratio. In addition, the study compared T-cell repertoires in thyroid tissue and in blood from about six Graves' hyperthyroidism patients. After blood sampling, hyperthyroidism patients were treated with methimazole at a starting dose of 30 mg daily, and ophthalmopathy patients were treated with high-dose intravenous methylprednisolone. Libraries were constructed in a second round of multiplex PCR, after which size selection and purification were carried out. Sequencing of the libraries was done on an Illumina HiSeq2000 using paired-end 100 bp reads. SOAPnuke was used to process the raw data, with reads discarded if the reads contained adapters or uncalled bases, had a mean Phred below 15, or lacked an exact constant-primer or identifier match. COPE v1.2.5 was used to merge high-quality paired reads, and clonotypes were defined as unique nucleotide sequences. MiTCR v1.1 was used to align the clonotypes against IMGT TRBV, TRBD and TRBJ reference segments. The analysis included only V-J combinations with a frequency above 0.0001, which together covered around 99% of the repertoires. The TCS score was defined as the ratio of F50 (clonal expansion) to E x V (chaos), calculated using BLOSUM62-based TCRdist between CDR3 peptides within each V-J. Welch's t-statistics and random forest reduced fewer than 550 V-J features to some 14, which were used in a naive Bayes classifier (R e1071). No statistical method was used to set the sample size in advance, and investigators knew the group allocation. According to the paper, TCR Vbeta CDR3 sequencing was carried out on some 140 peripheral blood samples, which came from under 50 ophthalmopathy, around 75 hyperthyroidism and approximately 17 progressor patients.

This TCR came from a woman under 40 with Graves disease. Donor details come from another sample of the same person, matched by shared clones. The sample here was peripheral blood mononuclear cells (PBMCs), taken at new diagnosis, from a patient treated with antithyroid drugs.

The nucleotides read TGCAGTGCTACCGCGGGCACAGATACGCAGTATTTT. Its translation is CSATAGTDTQYF. In this chain, TRBV20-1 is recombined with TRBJ2-3; confidence is insufficient to name the D gene. Trimming costs V 4 bases and J 1 base, and their ends lie 6 bases apart. The germline V gene (reference sequence) sets CDR1 to DFQATT and CDR2 to SNEGSKA. The CDR3 numbers 12 residues from cysteine through phenylalanine. CDR3 DNA is the only sequence kept; it has 36 bases, read in frame from the first base.